The subject of this entry is one T cell receptor beta chain. The specificity of this receptor is unknown. The sample holds no much larger clone one base away, and base qualities are not on file. The data originate from a study of beta chain features in type 1 diabetes (dated 2018 in TCRdb). Study-level background: No differences in mean age, gender distribution, total cell number or subset yield were found between patients and healthy donors. A total of under 140,000,000 sorted cells were examined across all samples, and the number of cells per subset was strongly correlated with RNA yield. The study compared TCRB repertoires of sorted circulating CD4+ T cell subsets between recently diagnosed type 1 diabetes patients and matched healthy donors. Regulatory and stem cell-like memory subsets were obtained from only 8 patients and roughly eight healthy donors, while naive and central memory subsets were obtained from all 28 donors.

All of the isolated RNA was reverse transcribed with the High Capacity cDNA Reverse Transcription Kit, so expressed TCRB transcripts were sequenced. Naive, central memory and regulatory T cell samples underwent deep immunoSEQ sequencing, averaging about 3.57 million total reads per sample. Sorted cells were lysed in RLT buffer and RNA was extracted with DNase-treated RNeasy Micro or Mini kits, depending on cell number. To prevent cross-contamination, every cell subset was processed on its own, while patient and healthy donor samples were processed together. The immunoSEQ multiplex PCR was used to amplify TCRB sequences from cDNA, generating 87-bp fragments that spanned the CDR3 region. Amplicons were sequenced on the Illumina HiSeq platform. Per the source publication's procedure: Synthetic template baselines were used to correct PCR bias computationally, reads within Hamming distance 2 were collapsed, and singletons that could not be merged were discarded. Reads were aligned against IMGT so that V, D and J genes, CDR3 length and insertions or deletions at six rearrangement sites could be assigned. Within each subset, clonotype counts were normalized to the number of sorted cells before true diversity and Gini coefficients were calculated with the tcR R package. The overlap coefficient, calculated on TCRB nucleotide sequences, was used to quantify repertoire sharing. As a proxy for the pre-selection repertoire, out-of-frame TCRB sequences from naive cells were analyzed. Held by TCRdb, this immuneACCESS table contains in-frame sequences only and omits some clones. Under half of the omission traces to an unresolved V gene where checked; the cause of the rest is unknown. Clone size and V and J calls were adopted from that table, with D and trimming inferred from the DNA. The sample table lists about 280,000 clones, over 12% of them with a count of one. The ten biggest clones cover less than 0.02% of the sample.

A single peripheral blood draw of about 116 mL on average was collected from each donor into heparinised tubes. A BD FACSAria II and a panel including CD45RO, CCR7, CD25, CD127, CD95 and CD27 were used to sort naive, central memory, regulatory and stem cell-like memory CD4+ T cells. All sorted populations exceeded 95% purity. Right away, PBMCs were isolated by Lymphoprep density gradient centrifugation and were stained directly, with no culture step. So that batch effects would be minimized, each experiment stained and sorted samples in pairs, pairing one healthy donor with one patient. What the work shows at the level of the full study, not this receptor alone: Sequencing cDNA rather than genomic DNA could over-represent highly expressing activated cells, although activation and CD3 levels did not differ between groups. At VDJ recombination sites, patients with type 1 diabetes made fewer insertions and deleted more nucleotides, a pattern implying thymic rearrangement abnormalities. Type 1 diabetes patients showed a moderate but significant shortening of TCRB CDR3 length in all four CD4+ subsets. Only small numbers of individuals were included in the HLA sub-analyses, which left unresolved whether HLA type had any influence on TCRB rearrangement. Shorter templates might have been favored by PCR, but patient and control samples were amplified and corrected together, so both groups would have been affected equally by any skew. The naive, central memory and regulatory TCRB repertoires appeared to resemble one another more closely among patients than among healthy donors.

From the cysteine through the phenylalanine, the CDR3 covers 15 amino acids. Kept here is only the CDR3 DNA, which spans 45 bases and is read in frame from base 1. Based on the germline V gene, the CDR1 and CDR2 sequences are SGHTA and FQGNSA. Trimming takes 2 bases from V and 0 bases from J, and the germline ends sit 8 bases apart. This sequence was found in a man younger than 35 with type 1 diabetes. Material for sequencing was naive CD4+ T cells from blood. What this sample's cell subset or site label stands for: true naive CD4+ T cells. The receptor chain draws on TRBV7-2 and TRBJ2-1; a confident D gene designation cannot be given. The nucleotides read TGTGCCAGCAGCTTAATGCTGAGCTCCTACAATGAGCAGTTCTTC. Its amino acids are CASSLMLSSYNEQFF.